This TCR beta chain was found in a study of CD8 T cells in Susac syndrome. An amount of RNA that ranged from roughly 0.45 to 1 ug was reverse transcribed with random hexamers. TCRdb reprocessed the immunoSEQ multiplex PCR reads via MiXCR and lists one record per CDR3 protein. The profile covers around 150,000 distinct CDR3 sequences, with 93% appearing a single time and approximately 0.14% taken by the ten largest. High-throughput TCR beta sequencing covered peripheral CD8+ and CD4+ T cells. FACS was used to enrich TEMRA cells, whereas the CD8+ and CD4+ T cells were obtained by negative isolation. The V gene end was trimmed by 5 bases and the J gene end by 3 bases; junction bases not matched to a gene: 9. CDR3 length equals 15 residues. Germline V CDR1 and CDR2: LNHDA, SQIVND (reference sequence).

The clonotype was recovered from a human donor in good health. Specimen: CD4+ T cells from PBMCs. This chain uses TRBV19 with TRBJ1-2; 7 bases align to TRBD1. The CDR3 is CASSSLSGTDYGYTF. CDR3 nucleotide sequence: TGTGCCAGTAGTTCCCTATCGGGGACAGACTATGGCTACACCTTC.